These 8 T cell receptor beta chains originate from one sample sequenced in a study of T cells in Graves' hyperthyroidism and ophthalmopathy. The investigators amplified TCR beta CDR3 regions from RNA transcripts. The HTBI primer set served for first-round RT-PCR of the TCR CDR3. TCRdb passed the multiplex PCR reads through MiXCR, listing each CDR3 protein once. Among 640,000 or so distinct CDR3 sequences listed, approximately 15% were seen once. Sequencing used blood. These receptors all come from a woman between 40 and 50 years old with Graves' ophthalmopathy.

There are many counts of this clonotype. V and J are TRBV29-1 and TRBJ2-7; no reliable D call. The CDR3 loop spans 13 amino acids. CDR1 is SQVTM and CDR2 is ANQGSEA in the germline V gene. Trimming cost V 3 bases and J 6 bases, with 15 bases left between them. The CDR3 DNA reads as TGCAGCGTTGAGTCGGCAGCCGTGGGCGAGCAGTACTTC. It is translated as CSVESAAVGEQYF.

This clonotype was seen a handful of times. The rearrangement links TRBV9 to TRBJ2-7; 9 bases are a match to TRBD1. The CDR3 runs 16 residues. Germline CDR1 reads SGDLS; CDR2 reads YYNGEE. The junction had 7 bases not matched to a gene; V was cut back by 0 bases and J by 3 bases. CDR3 region: CASSVASGQGDYEQYF. The CDR3 DNA follows: TGTGCCAGCAGCGTAGCATCGGGACAGGGAGACTACGAGCAGTACTTC.

This clonotype occurred many times. The chain recombines TRBV12-3 or TRBV12-4 with TRBJ2-7, with TRBD2 identical over 14 bases. Losses at the gene ends were 3 bases for V and 3 bases for J; bases not matched to a gene: 7. The CDR3 has 17 residues. This CDR3 reads CASSLRTGTSGSYEQYF. In DNA, the CDR3 is TGTGCCAGCAGTTTGAGAACCGGGACTAGCGGGAGCTACGAGCAGTACTTC.

This clonotype was seen ten or more times. The chain recombines TRBV27 with TRBJ2-1, with D perhaps TRBD2 (6 bases). Germline V CDR1 and CDR2: MNHEY, SMNVEV (reference sequence). The CDR3 is 15 amino acids. V gave up 5 bases and J gave up 2 bases, with 13 bases separating them. The CDR3 region has the DNA TGTGCCAGCAGTGTGACTAGTAGCGCCTACAATGAGCAGTTCTTC. It codes for CASSVTSSAYNEQFF.

This clonotype was picked up a small number of times. This rearrangement joins TRBV29-1 to TRBJ2-7, with D possibly matching TRBD1 (5 bases). This CDR3 is built from 14 residues. V lost 6 bases to trimming and J lost 3 bases, with 18 bases between them. The germline CDR1 and CDR2 sequences are SQVTM and ANQGSEA. The CDR3: CSVADKTEGYEQYF. As DNA, the CDR3 is TGCAGCGTGGCCGATAAGACAGAAGGCTACGAGCAGTACTTC.

This clonotype was seen repeatedly, ten times or more. J is TRBJ2-2 and V is TRBV6-5; 9 positions agree with TRBD2. Germline CDR1 reads MNHEY; CDR2 reads SVGAGI. Trimming cost V 1 base and J 4 bases; bases outside gene matches: 4. The CDR3 has 16 residues. The CDR3 loop reads CASSYWSSGTTGELFF. In nucleotides, the CDR3 is TGTGCCAGCAGTTACTGGTCTAGCGGGACCACCGGGGAGCTGTTTTTT.

The table lists this clonotype with a few counts. This rearrangement joins TRBV18 to TRBJ1-3; 9 nucleotides agree with TRBD1. V shed 4 bases, J shed 2 bases, and the junction held 3 bases outside the gene matches. The CDR3 totals 15 residues. The V gene's germline CDR1 is KGHSH and CDR2 LQKENI. CDR3 in DNA: TGTGCCAGCTCACGGACAGGGGAGGCTGGAAACACCATATATTTT. Protein: CASSRTGEAGNTIYF.

This clonotype has at least ten counts. The chain joins TRBV20-1 to TRBJ1-2; D is perhaps TRBD1 (6 bases). The V gene lost 5 bases and the J gene lost 2 bases, with 12 bases spanning the gap. Germline V gene sequence: CDR1 DFQATT, CDR2 SNEGSKA (reference sequence). CDR3 length equals 13 residues. The CDR3 sequence: CSAFYTGNYGYTF. CDR3 nucleotides: TGCAGTGCTTTCTACACAGGGAACTATGGCTACACCTTC.